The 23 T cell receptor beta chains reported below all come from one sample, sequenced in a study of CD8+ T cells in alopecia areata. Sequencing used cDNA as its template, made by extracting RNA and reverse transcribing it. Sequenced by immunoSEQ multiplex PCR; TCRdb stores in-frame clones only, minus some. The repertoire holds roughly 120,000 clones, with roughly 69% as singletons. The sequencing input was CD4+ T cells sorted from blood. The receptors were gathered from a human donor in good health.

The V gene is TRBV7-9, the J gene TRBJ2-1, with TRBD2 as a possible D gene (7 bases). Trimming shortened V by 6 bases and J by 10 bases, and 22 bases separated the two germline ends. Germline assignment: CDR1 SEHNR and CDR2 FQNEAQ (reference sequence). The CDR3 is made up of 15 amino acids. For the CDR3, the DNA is TGTGCCAGCAGACCAGCCTCCGGGGGGCCAGGAGAGCAGTTCTTC. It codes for CASRPASGGPGEQFF.

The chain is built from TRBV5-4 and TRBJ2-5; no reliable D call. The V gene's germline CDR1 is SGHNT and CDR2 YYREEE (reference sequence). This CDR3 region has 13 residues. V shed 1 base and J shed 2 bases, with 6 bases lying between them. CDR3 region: CASSLPGQETQYF. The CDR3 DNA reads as TGTGCCAGCAGCTTGCCGGGTCAAGAGACCCAGTACTTC. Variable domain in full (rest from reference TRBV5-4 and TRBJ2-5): ETGVTQSPTHLIKTRGQQVTLRCSSQSGHNTVSWYQQALGQGPQFIFQYYREEENGRGNFPPRFSGLQFPNYSSELNVNALELDDSALYLCASSLPGQETQYFGPGTRLLVL.

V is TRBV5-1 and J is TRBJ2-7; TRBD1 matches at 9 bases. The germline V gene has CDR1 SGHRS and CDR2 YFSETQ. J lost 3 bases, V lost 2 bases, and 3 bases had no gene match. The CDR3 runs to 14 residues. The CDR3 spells CASSLGTGIYEQYF. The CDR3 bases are TGCGCCAGCAGCTTAGGGACAGGGATCTACGAGCAGTACTTC. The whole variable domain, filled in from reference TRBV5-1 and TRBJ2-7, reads KAGVTQTPRYLIKTRGQQVTLSCSPISGHRSVSWYQQTPGQGLQFLFEYFSETQRNKGNFPGRFSGRQFSNSRSEMNVSTLELGDSALYLCASSLGTGIYEQYFGPGTRLTVT.

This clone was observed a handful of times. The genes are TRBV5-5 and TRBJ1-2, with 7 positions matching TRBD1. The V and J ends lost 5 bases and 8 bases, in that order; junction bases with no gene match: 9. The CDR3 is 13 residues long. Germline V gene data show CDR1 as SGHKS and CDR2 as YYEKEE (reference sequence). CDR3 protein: CASRLDRVEGYTF. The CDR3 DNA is TGTGCCAGCAGACTCGACAGGGTGGAAGGCTACACCTTC. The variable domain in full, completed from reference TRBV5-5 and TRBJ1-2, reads DAGVTQSPTHLIKTRGQQVTLRCSPISGHKSVSWYQQVLGQGPQFIFQYYEKEERGRGNFPDRFSARQFPNYSSELNVNALLLGDSALYLCASRLDRVEGYTFGSGTRLTVV.

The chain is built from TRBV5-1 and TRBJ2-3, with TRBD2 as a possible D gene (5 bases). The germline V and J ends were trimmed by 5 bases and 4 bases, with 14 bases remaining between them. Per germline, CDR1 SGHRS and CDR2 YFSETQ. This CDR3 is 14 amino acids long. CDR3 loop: CASSRGLVADTQYF. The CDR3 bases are TGCGCCAGCAGTCGAGGGTTGGTGGCAGATACGCAGTATTTT.

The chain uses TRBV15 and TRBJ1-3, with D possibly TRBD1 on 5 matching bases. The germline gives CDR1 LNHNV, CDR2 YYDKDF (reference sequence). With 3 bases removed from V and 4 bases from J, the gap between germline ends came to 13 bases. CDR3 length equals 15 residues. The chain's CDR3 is CATSREGNAGNTIYF. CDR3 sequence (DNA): TGTGCCACCAGCAGGGAGGGGAATGCGGGAAACACCATATATTTT.

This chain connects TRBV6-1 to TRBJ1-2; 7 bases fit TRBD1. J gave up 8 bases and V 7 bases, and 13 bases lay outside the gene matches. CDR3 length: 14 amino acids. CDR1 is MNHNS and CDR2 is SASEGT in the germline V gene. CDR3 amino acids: CASTRIEGARGYTF. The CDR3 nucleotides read TGTGCCAGCACCAGGATAGAGGGGGCGAGGGGCTACACCTTC.

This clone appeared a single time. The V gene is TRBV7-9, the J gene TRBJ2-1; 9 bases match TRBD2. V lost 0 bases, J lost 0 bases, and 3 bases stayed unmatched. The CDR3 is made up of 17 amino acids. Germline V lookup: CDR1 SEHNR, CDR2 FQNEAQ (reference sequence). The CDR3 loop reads CASSLATSGGSYNEQFF. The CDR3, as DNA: TGTGCCAGCAGCTTAGCGACTAGCGGTGGCTCCTACAATGAGCAGTTCTTC.

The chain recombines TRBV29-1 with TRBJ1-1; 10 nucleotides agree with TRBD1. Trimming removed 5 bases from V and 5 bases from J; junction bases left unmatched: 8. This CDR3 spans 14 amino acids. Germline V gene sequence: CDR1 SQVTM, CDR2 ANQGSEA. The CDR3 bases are TGCAGCGTTAGGACAGGGGGAAGAGGGACTGAAGCTTTCTTT. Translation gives CSVRTGGRGTEAFF.

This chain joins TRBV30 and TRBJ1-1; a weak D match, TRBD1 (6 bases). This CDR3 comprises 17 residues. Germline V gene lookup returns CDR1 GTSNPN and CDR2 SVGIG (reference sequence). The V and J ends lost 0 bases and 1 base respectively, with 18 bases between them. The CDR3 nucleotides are TGTGCCTGGAGTGTACCCAACAGGGAAAGAGGGAACACTGAAGCTTTCTTT. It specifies CAWSVPNRERGNTEAFF.

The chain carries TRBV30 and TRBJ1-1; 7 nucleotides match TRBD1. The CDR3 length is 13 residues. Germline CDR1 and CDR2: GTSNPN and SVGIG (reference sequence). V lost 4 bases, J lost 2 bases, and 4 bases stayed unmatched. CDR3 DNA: TGTGCCTGGATAGGGACAGCAAACACTGAAGCTTTCTTT. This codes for CAWIGTANTEAFF.

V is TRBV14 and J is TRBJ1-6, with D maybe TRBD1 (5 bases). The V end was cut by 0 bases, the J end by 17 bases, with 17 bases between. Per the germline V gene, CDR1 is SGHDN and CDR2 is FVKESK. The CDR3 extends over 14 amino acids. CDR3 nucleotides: TGTGCCAGCAGCCAAGATGGGGGGACCCCCGTCGTCCACTTT. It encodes CASSQDGGTPVVHF.

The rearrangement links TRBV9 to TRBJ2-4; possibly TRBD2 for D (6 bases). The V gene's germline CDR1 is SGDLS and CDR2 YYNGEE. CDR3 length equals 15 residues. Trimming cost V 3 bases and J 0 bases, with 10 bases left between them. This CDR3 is CASSAGGIAKNIQYF. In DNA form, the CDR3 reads TGTGCCAGCAGCGCCGGCGGGATAGCCAAAAACATTCAGTACTTC. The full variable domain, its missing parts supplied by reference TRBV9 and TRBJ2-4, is DSGVTQTPKHLITATGQRVTLRCSPRSGDLSVYWYQQSLDQGLQFLIQYYNGEERAKGNILERFSAQQFPDLHSELNLSSLELGDSALYFCASSAGGIAKNIQYFGAGTRLSVL.

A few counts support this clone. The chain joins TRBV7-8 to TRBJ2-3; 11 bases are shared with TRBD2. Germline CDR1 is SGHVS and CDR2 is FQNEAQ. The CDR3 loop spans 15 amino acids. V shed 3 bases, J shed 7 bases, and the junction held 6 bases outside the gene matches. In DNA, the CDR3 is TGTGCCAGCAGCTTTAGCGGGGGGGCCTTAAATACGCAGTATTTT. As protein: CASSFSGGALNTQYF. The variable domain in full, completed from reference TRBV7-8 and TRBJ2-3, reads GAGVSQSPRYKVAKRGQDVALRCDPISGHVSLFWYQQALGQGPEFLTYFQNEAQLDKSGLPSDRFFAERPEGSVSTLKIQRTQQEDSAVYLCASSFSGGALNTQYFGPGTRLTVL.

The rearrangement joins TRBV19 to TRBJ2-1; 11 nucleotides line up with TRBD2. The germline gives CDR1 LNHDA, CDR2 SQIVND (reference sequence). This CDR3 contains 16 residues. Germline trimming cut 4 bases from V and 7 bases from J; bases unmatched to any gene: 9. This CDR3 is CASSTSSGGIRNEQFF. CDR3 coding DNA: TGTGCCAGTAGTACGTCTAGCGGGGGGATTCGGAATGAGCAGTTCTTC.

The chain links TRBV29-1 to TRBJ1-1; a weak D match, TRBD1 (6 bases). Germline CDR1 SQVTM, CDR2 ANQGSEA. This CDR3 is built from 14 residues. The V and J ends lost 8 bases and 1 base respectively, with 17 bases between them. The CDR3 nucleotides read TGCAGCCCACTACTACAGGGCAAGAACACTGAAGCTTTCTTT. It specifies CSPLLQGKNTEAFF. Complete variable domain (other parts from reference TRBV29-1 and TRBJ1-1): SAVISQKPSRDICQRGTSLTIQCQVDSQVTMMFWYRQQPGQSLTLIATANQGSEATYESGFVIDKFPISRPNLTFSTLTVSNMSPEDSSIYLCSPLLQGKNTEAFFGQGTRLTVV.

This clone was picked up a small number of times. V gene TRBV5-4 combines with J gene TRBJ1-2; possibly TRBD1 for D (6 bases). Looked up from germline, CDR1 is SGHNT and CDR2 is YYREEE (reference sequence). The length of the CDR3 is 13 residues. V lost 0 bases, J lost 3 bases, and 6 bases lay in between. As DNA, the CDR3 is TGTGCCAGCAGCTTGGACAGGGACTATGGCTACACCTTC. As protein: CASSLDRDYGYTF.

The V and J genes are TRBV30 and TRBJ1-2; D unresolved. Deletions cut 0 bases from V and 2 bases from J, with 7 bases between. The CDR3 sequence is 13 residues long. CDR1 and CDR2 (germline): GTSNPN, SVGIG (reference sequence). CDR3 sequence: CAWSVAPNYGYTF. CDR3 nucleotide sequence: TGTGCCTGGAGTGTCGCTCCGAACTATGGCTACACCTTC.

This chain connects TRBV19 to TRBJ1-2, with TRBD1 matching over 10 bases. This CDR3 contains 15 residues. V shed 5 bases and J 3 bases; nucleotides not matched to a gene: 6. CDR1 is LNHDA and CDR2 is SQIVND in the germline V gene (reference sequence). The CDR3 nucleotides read TGTGCCAGTAGTCTACGGGACAGGGGTTACTATGGCTACACCTTC. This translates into CASSLRDRGYYGYTF.

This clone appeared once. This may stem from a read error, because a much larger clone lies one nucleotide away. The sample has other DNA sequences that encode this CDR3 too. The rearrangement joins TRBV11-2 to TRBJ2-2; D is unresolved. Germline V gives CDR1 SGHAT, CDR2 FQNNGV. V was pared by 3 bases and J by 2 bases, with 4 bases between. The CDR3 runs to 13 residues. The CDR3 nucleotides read TGTGCCAGCAGCTTCACTAACACCGGGGAGCTGTTTTTT. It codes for CASSFTNTGELFF.

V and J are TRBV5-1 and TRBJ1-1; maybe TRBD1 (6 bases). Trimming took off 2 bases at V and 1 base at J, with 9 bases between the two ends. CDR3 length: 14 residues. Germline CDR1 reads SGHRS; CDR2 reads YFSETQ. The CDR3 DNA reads TGCGCCAGCAGCTTATGGGACAAGAACACTGAAGCTTTCTTT. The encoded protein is CASSLWDKNTEAFF.

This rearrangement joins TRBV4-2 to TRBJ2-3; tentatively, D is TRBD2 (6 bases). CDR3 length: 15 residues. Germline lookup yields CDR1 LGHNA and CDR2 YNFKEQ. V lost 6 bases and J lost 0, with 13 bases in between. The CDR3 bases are TGTGCCAGCAGATCGGGACTCGCTAGCACAGATACGCAGTATTTT. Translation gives CASRSGLASTDTQYF.

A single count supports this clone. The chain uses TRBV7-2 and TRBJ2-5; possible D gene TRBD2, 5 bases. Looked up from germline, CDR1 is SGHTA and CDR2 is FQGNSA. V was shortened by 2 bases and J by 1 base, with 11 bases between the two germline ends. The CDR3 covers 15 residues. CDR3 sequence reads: CASSLTRGFQETQYF. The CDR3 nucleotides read TGTGCCAGCAGCTTAACCCGGGGATTCCAAGAGACCCAGTACTTC.